The clone carrying this T cell receptor beta chain was counted between two and nine times. What it recognizes is unknown. The CDR3 covers 14 residues. Per germline, CDR1 LNHDA and CDR2 SQIVND (reference sequence). V shed 8 bases, J shed 5 bases, and the junction held 9 bases outside the gene matches. The source of the sample is a study of shared clonotypes between healthy human individuals. General study results and limits: About 5% of naive CD4 clonotypes were shared across several donors.

Assay: immunoSEQ multiplex PCR; the TCRdb copy retains only in-frame clones and omits some. The table shows approximately 640,000 clones, with around 72% occurring only once. The sample taken for sequencing was memory CD4+ T cells sorted from blood. Subset here: CD45RA-negative fraction. This receptor was identified in a woman aged 25 to 39 in good health. The chain links TRBV19 to TRBJ1-1; 9 bases line up with TRBD1. Here the CDR3 DNA reads TGTGCCAGTTCTCCGACAGGGGGGGTTACTGAAGCTTTCTTT. It is translated as CASSPTGGVTEAFF. Full variable domain (outside the CDR3, taken from reference TRBV19 and TRBJ1-1): DGGITQSPKYLFRKEGQNVTLSCEQNLNHDAMYWYRQDPGQGLRLIYYSQIVNDFQKGDIAEGYSVSREKKESFPLTVTSAQKNPTAFYLCASSPTGGVTEAFFGQGTRLTVV.